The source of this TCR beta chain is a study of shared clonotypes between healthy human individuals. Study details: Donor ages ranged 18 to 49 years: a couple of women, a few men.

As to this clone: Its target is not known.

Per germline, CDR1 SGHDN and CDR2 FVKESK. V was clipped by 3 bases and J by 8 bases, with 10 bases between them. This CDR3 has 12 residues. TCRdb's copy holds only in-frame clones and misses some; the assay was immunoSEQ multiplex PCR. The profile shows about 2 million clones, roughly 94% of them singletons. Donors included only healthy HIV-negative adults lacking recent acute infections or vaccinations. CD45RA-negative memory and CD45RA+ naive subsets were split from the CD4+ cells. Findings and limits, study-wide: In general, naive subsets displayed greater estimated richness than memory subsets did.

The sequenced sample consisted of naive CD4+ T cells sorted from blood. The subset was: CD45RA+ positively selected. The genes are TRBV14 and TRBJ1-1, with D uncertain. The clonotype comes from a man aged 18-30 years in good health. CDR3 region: CASSHGRIEAFF. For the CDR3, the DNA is TGTGCCAGCAGCCATGGCAGAATCGAAGCTTTCTTT.